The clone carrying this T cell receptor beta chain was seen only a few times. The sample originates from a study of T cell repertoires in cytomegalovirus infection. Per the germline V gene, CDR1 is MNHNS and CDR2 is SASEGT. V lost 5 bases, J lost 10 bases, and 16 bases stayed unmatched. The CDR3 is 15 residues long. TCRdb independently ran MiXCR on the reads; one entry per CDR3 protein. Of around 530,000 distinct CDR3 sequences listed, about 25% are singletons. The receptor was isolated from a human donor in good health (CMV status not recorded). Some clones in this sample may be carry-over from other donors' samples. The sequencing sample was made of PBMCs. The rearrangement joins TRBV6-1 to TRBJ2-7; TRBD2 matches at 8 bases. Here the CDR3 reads CASSWGFSGKGEQYF. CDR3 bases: TGTGCCAGCAGTTGGGGGTTTAGCGGGAAGGGTGAACAGTACTTC.